Listed below are T cell receptor beta chains from one sample, sequenced in a study of blood T cell repertoires in COVID-19. Profiling relied on immunoSEQ multiplex PCR, and the TCRdb table lists in-frame clones only, not all of them. The sample includes under 300,000 clones, 70% to 85% seen only once; the top ten take approximately 3.2%. Sequenced input: peripheral blood. The receptors originated from an elderly woman with acute or convalescent COVID-19. The CDR3 runs from the conserved cysteine through the conserved F or W. Fields, in order: CDR3 DNA, CDR3 protein, D gene, clone size, V gene, J gene. The D gene is left open where the match is weak. The size of a clone is reported for some rows only, either as once, few or many, or as a class for expanded clones.

DNA: TGTGCCAGCAGCGCCGCGTCAGAGACCCAGTACTTC
CDR3: CASSAASETQYF
D: NA
size: NA
V: TRBV7-2
J: TRBJ2-5

DNA: TGTGCCAGCAGCTCGACAGGGGCGGGCCAGCCCCAGCATTTT
CDR3: CASSSTGAGQPQHF
D: TRBD1
size: NA
V: TRBV11-3
J: TRBJ1-5

DNA: TGTGCCAGCAGCTTAAACCCCGGGGGGGGAGTGAGTGGCTACACCTTC
CDR3: CASSLNPGGGVSGYTF
D: NA
size: NA
V: TRBV7-2
J: TRBJ1-2

DNA: TGTGCCAGCAGCCACCTGGGCGAGACCCAGTACTTC
CDR3: CASSHLGETQYF
D: NA
size: NA
V: TRBV11-3
J: TRBJ2-5

DNA: TGTGCCAGCAGTTTAAACCGGTTCACTGAAGCTTTCTTT
CDR3: CASSLNRFTEAFF
D: NA
size: NA
V: TRBV27
J: TRBJ1-1

DNA: TGTGCCAGACAACTGACAGTAGAGACCCAGTACTTC
CDR3: CARQLTVETQYF
D: NA
size: few
V: TRBV9
J: TRBJ2-5

DNA: TGTGCCAGTAGTATAGGGGAGCCCTACGAGCAGTACTTC
CDR3: CASSIGEPYEQYF
D: NA
size: NA
V: TRBV19
J: TRBJ2-7

DNA: TGTGCCACCTCACTTAGAGGGCTAGCGGGCTACGAGCAGTACTTC
CDR3: CATSLRGLAGYEQYF
D: TRBD2
size: NA
V: TRBV5-4
J: TRBJ2-7

DNA: TGCGCCAGCAGCTTGGCCGATAGACTCTACCAAGAGACCCAGTACTTC
CDR3: CASSLADRLYQETQYF
D: NA
size: NA
V: TRBV5-1
J: TRBJ2-5

DNA: TGTGCCAGCAGAACAACCTCGGGGGGCCTGTGGCATTTT
CDR3: CASRTTSGGLWHF
D: NA
size: NA
V: TRBV6-6
J: TRBJ1-5

DNA: TGCGCCAGCAGGGGGCAGAACGAGCAGTACTTC
CDR3: CASRGQNEQYF
D: NA
size: NA
V: TRBV5-1
J: TRBJ2-7

DNA: TGTGCCACCACCCCTGAGGAAGAGACCCAGTACTTC
CDR3: CATTPEEETQYF
D: NA
size: NA
V: TRBV24-1
J: TRBJ2-5

DNA: TGTGCCAGCAGCTTAGCCGGGGGGTCTGGTGGCTACACCTTC
CDR3: CASSLAGGSGGYTF
D: NA
size: NA
V: TRBV7-9
J: TRBJ1-2

DNA: TGCGCCAGCAGCTTTTTGGCAGACTACGAGCAGTACTTC
CDR3: CASSFLADYEQYF
D: NA
size: few
V: TRBV5-1
J: TRBJ2-7

DNA: TGTGCCAGCTCACCGTGGCTAGCGATAGATGAGCAGTTCTTC
CDR3: CASSPWLAIDEQFF
D: NA
size: NA
V: TRBV18
J: TRBJ2-1

DNA: TGCGCCAGCAGCCAAGTTCAACAGCAAGAGACCCAGTACTTC
CDR3: CASSQVQQQETQYF
D: NA
size: NA
V: TRBV4-1
J: TRBJ2-5

DNA: TGTGCCAGCAGTTTATCGAGCCCTTGGGGGGCTAACTATGGCTACACCTTC
CDR3: CASSLSSPWGANYGYTF
D: NA
size: NA
V: TRBV27
J: TRBJ1-2

DNA: TGTGCCAGCAGCTTATCGGGAGCGGGAGGGCGAGATACGCAGTATTTT
CDR3: CASSLSGAGGRDTQYF
D: TRBD2
size: few
V: TRBV7-9
J: TRBJ2-3

DNA: TGTGCCAGCTCACCGACAGGGGGTAATTCTGGTACGCAGTATTTT
CDR3: CASSPTGGNSGTQYF
D: TRBD1
size: few
V: TRBV18
J: TRBJ2-3

DNA: TGTGCCAGCAGCGTACGAGGGGGCCGAGAAAAACTGTTTTTT
CDR3: CASSVRGGREKLFF
D: TRBD1
size: NA
V: TRBV9
J: TRBJ1-4

DNA: TGCGCCAGCAGCCACCACAGGGAAATGGCTGAAGCTTTCTTT
CDR3: CASSHHREMAEAFF
D: NA
size: NA
V: TRBV4-1
J: TRBJ1-1

DNA: TGTGCCTGGAGACCCCCCGGGGTAAGCTCCTACGAGCAGTACTTC
CDR3: CAWRPPGVSSYEQYF
D: NA
size: NA
V: TRBV30
J: TRBJ2-7